Shown below are 3 T cell receptor beta chains from a single sample sequenced in a study of blood T cell repertoires in COVID-19. The table came from immunoSEQ multiplex PCR; TCRdb's copy has only in-frame clones and leaves some out. The sample has more than 100,000 clones, around 89% seen once. The sample consisted of peripheral blood. The source of these receptors is a man aged 65-85 years with active COVID-19.

V gene TRBV24-1 combines with J gene TRBJ2-1; 12 positions agree with TRBD1. The CDR3 is 15 residues long. The V and J ends lost 3 bases and 10 bases, in that order; junction bases with no gene match: 6. Germline CDR1 is KGHDR and CDR2 is SFDVKD. The CDR3 nucleotides read TGTGCCACCAGTGATCCGGGACAGGGGGCTCGCGAGCAGTTCTTC. Encoded protein: CATSDPGQGAREQFF.

The chain joins TRBV5-1 to TRBJ2-1; D ambiguous. Trimming took 4 bases from V and 3 from J, leaving 17 bases between them. Germline CDR1 is SGHRS and CDR2 is YFSETQ. This CDR3 comprises 16 residues. CDR3 bases: TGCGCCAGCAGCCTGGGTCTAGAGGTTCGCTACAATGAGCAGTTCTTC. It specifies CASSLGLEVRYNEQFF.

This chain joins TRBV19 and TRBJ1-1; D is ambiguous. The germline V gene encodes CDR1 LNHDA and CDR2 SQIVND (reference sequence). This CDR3 is 16 amino acids long. The V and J ends lost 11 bases and 1 base respectively, with 23 bases between them. CDR3 nucleotides: TGTGCCCATCTAGTCGTCCGGCGACGGTCGAACACTGAAGCTTTCTTT. Translation gives CAHLVVRRRSNTEAFF. The whole variable domain, remainder taken from reference TRBV19 and TRBJ1-1, is DGGITQSPKYLFRKEGQNVTLSCEQNLNHDAMYWYRQDPGQGLRLIYYSQIVNDFQKGDIAEGYSVSREKKESFPLTVTSAQKNPTAFYLCAHLVVRRRSNTEAFFGQGTRLTVV.